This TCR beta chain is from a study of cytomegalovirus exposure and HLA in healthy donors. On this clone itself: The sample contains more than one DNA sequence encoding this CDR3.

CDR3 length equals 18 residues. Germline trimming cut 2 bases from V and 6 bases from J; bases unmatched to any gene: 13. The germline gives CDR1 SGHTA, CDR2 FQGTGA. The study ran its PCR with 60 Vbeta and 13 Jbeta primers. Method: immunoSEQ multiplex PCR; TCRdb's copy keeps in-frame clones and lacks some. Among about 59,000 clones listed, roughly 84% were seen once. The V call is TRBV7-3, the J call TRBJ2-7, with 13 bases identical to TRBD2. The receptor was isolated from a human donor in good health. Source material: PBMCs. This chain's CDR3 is CASSLFCLGLAGRGEQYF. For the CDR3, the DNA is TGTGCCAGCAGCTTATTTTGTTTGGGACTAGCGGGGCGGGGCGAGCAGTACTTC.